A selection of T cell receptor beta chains follows, all from one sample in a study of identical twins. TCRdb itself ran the 5' RACE reads through MiXCR, one entry per CDR3 protein. There are under 900,000 distinct CDR3 sequences in the sample; around an eighth occur only once, and around 1.6% lies in the top ten. The same specimen was also included in a second study, on yellow fever vaccine responses in identical twins.

Sequenced material: PBMCs. The receptors were gathered from a woman between 18 and 30 years old in good health. CDR3s include the opening cysteine and the closing phenylalanine or tryptophan. Fields, in order: clone size, J gene, D gene, V gene, CDR3 protein, CDR3 DNA. The D gene is left open where the match is weak. Where a row states a size, it is once, few, many or the class of an expanded clone; other rows omit it.

>few|TRBJ1-6|TRBD1|TRBV5-1
CASSLVPGQGSTYNSPLHF
TGCGCCAGCAGCTTAGTCCCGGGACAGGGGAGTACCTATAATTCACCCCTCCACTTT
>once|TRBJ2-1|TRBD2|TRBV29-1
CSVGGLAGSYNEQFF
TGCAGCGTGGGGGGACTAGCGGGCTCCTACAATGAGCAGTTCTTC
>many|TRBJ2-2|-|TRBV5-1
CASKNPEGTGELFF
TGCGCCAGCAAGAATCCGGAAGGCACCGGGGAGCTGTTTTTT
>few|TRBJ2-3|-|TRBV14
CASSPSLRPPNTDTQYF
TGTGCCAGCAGCCCATCCCTGCGGCCGCCAAACACAGATACGCAGTATTTT
>few|TRBJ2-7|TRBD2|TRBV13
CASSQGLAVTYEQYF
TGTGCCAGCAGCCAGGGACTAGCGGTTACCTACGAGCAGTACTTC
>-|TRBJ2-3|-|TRBV5-1
CASSPPEGGADTQYF
TGCGCCAGCAGCCCTCCGGAGGGGGGTGCAGATACGCAGTATTTT
>many|TRBJ2-3|-|TRBV20-1
CSARGVNTQYF
TGCAGTGCTAGAGGGGTAAATACGCAGTATTTT
>many|TRBJ2-4|-|TRBV4-1
CASSQEPVLAKNIQYF
TGCGCCAGCAGCCAAGAACCGGTATTAGCCAAAAACATTCAGTACTTC
>-|TRBJ1-1|-|TRBV2
CASRDTGLGNTEAFF
TGTGCCAGCAGGGACACAGGGCTGGGGAACACTGAAGCTTTCTTT
>-|TRBJ2-2|-|TRBV29-1
CSVEGGSNTGELFF
TGCAGCGTTGAGGGGGGATCGAACACCGGGGAGCTGTTTTTT
>-|TRBJ2-2|TRBD2|TRBV3-1
CASSQDEGSPRRGVTGELFF
TGTGCCAGCAGCCAAGATGAGGGTTCGCCGAGGCGGGGGGTCACCGGGGAGCTGTTTTTT
>few|TRBJ2-7|-|TRBV5-6
CASSGEYGQYF
TGTGCCAGCAGCGGGGAGTACGGGCAGTACTTC
>few|TRBJ1-2|TRBD1|TRBV12-3/TRBV12-4
CASTRGHSGQGRYGYTF
TGTGCCAGCACCCGAGGTCACTCCGGACAGGGCAGATATGGCTACACCTTC
>few|TRBJ2-1|TRBD2|TRBV7-9
CASSLPRSGIGNEQFF
TGTGCCAGCAGCTTACCCCGTAGCGGGATAGGCAATGAGCAGTTCTTC
>-|TRBJ1-1|-|TRBV10-2
CASIPPLGTEAFF
TGCGCCAGCATTCCTCCCCTGGGCACTGAAGCTTTCTTT
>many|TRBJ1-1|-|TRBV12-3/TRBV12-4
CASSPTPLLEAFF
TGTGCCAGCAGTCCGACCCCGCTACTTGAAGCTTTCTTT
>-|TRBJ2-7|-|TRBV9
CASSVVPDYEQYF
TGTGCCAGCAGCGTAGTGCCTGATTACGAGCAGTACTTC
>few|TRBJ2-7|-|TRBV3-1
CASSQAWTGTYEQYF
TGTGCCAGCAGCCAAGCCTGGACCGGGACCTACGAGCAGTACTTC
>-|TRBJ1-2|TRBD1|TRBV29-1
CSVTGQGAYGYTF
TGCAGCGTTACGGGACAGGGGGCCTATGGCTACACCTTC
>-|TRBJ2-2|TRBD2|TRBV2
CASGGLADTGELFF
TGTGCCAGCGGTGGACTAGCGGATACCGGGGAGCTGTTTTTT
>few|TRBJ2-7|-|TRBV7-8
CASSPLIQSGVTAYEQYF
TGTGCCAGCAGCCCTCTAATCCAATCGGGGGTTACCGCCTACGAGCAGTACTTC
>many|TRBJ1-4|TRBD1|TRBV5-1
CASSLWAGGGEKLFF
TGCGCCAGCAGCTTGTGGGCGGGAGGGGGCGAAAAACTGTTTTTT